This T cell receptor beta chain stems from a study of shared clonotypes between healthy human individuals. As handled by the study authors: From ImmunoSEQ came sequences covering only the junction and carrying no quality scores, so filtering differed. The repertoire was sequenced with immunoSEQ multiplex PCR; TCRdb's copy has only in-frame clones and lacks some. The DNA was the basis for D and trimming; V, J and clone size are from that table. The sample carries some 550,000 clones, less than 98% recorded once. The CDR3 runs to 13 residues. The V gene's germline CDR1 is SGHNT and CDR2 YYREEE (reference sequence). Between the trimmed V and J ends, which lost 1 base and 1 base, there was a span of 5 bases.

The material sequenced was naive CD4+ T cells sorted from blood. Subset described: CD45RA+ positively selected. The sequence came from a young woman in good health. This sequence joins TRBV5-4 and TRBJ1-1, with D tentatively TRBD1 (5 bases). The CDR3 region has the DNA TGTGCCAGCAGCTTGACAGGGAACACTGAAGCTTTCTTT. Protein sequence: CASSLTGNTEAFF.